This T cell receptor (beta chain) emerged from a study of cytomegalovirus exposure and HLA in healthy donors. Study details: According to later analysis, the same platform produced the 100 to 150 validation and approximately 700 first-cohort repertoires. Overall study results and limits: The study labeled under 200 TCR beta chains cytomegalovirus-associated.

Some clones are missing from TCRdb's copy, which holds only in-frame ones; the method was immunoSEQ multiplex PCR. The repertoire holds 200,000 to 250,000 clones, over 80% seen once, with around 15% in the top ten. This clone was detected only once. Its antigen is still unknown. It was the approximately 130-subject validation cohort, separate from the 666-subject first cohort, to which the donors belonged. CDR3 length: 15 amino acids. Trimming stripped 5 bases from V and 4 bases from J, with 15 bases between. Germline lookup yields CDR1 MNHNS and CDR2 SASEGT. The receptor was isolated from a woman in her 30s in good health and CMV-seropositive. The sample taken for sequencing was PBMCs. This chain joins TRBV6-1 and TRBJ1-5; possible D gene TRBD1, 6 bases. CDR3 loop: CASSLTGGGNQPQHF. The DNA for the CDR3 is TGTGCCAGCAGTCTAACCGGAGGGGGGAATCAGCCCCAGCATTTT.